The 22 T cell receptor beta chains presented below share a single source sample, sequenced in a study of T cells after yellow fever vaccination. TCRdb reprocessed the 5' RACE reads with MiXCR, giving one entry per CDR3 protein. The table lists under 350,000 distinct CDR3 sequences, approximately 4% of them singletons. The sequences come from PBMCs, collected 5 days after the yellow fever booster vaccination. The receptors were gathered from a man younger than 35 who received the YFV17D yellow fever vaccine.

The rearrangement links TRBV7-9 to TRBJ1-2; D is unclear. Trimming cost V 1 base and J 8 bases, with 14 bases left between them. Germline V gene lookup returns CDR1 SEHNR and CDR2 FQNEAQ (reference sequence). There are 14 residues in the CDR3. CDR3 in amino acids: CASSLGRLSGGYTF. The CDR3 region has the DNA TGTGCCAGCAGCTTAGGGCGTTTGAGTGGAGGCTACACCTTC.

In this sample, this clonotype turned up a few times. This chain links TRBV6-5 with TRBJ1-4, with TRBD1 matching over 11 bases. The germline V gene has CDR1 MNHEY and CDR2 SVGAGI. J lost 0 bases, V lost 3 bases, and 6 bases had no gene match. The CDR3 covers 18 residues. The CDR3 is CASSYLGQGDTTNEKLFF. In DNA, the CDR3 is TGTGCCAGCAGTTATCTGGGACAGGGGGACACAACTAATGAAAAACTGTTTTTT.

The chain uses TRBV3-1 and TRBJ1-3; no reliable D call. V was pared by 5 bases and J by 0 bases, with 11 bases between. The germline CDR1 and CDR2 sequences are LGHDT and YNNKEL (reference sequence). This CDR3 is built from 15 residues. The CDR3 DNA is TGTGCCAGCAGCTCCATCGGTAACTCTGGAAACACCATATATTTT. Encoded protein: CASSSIGNSGNTIYF.

This clonotype was recorded a few times. J is TRBJ2-1 and V is TRBV10-3; D gene uncertain. Trimming shortened V by 6 bases and J by 2 bases, and 2 bases separated the two germline ends. The CDR3 is 11 residues long. Per germline, CDR1 ENHRY and CDR2 SYGVKD. Written as DNA, the CDR3 is TGTGCCATCAGGGCCTACAATGAGCAGTTCTTC. Encoded protein: CAIRAYNEQFF.

There are a few counts of this clonotype. The V and J genes are TRBV6-2 or TRBV6-3 and TRBJ2-1; D is unresolved. The CDR3 is 14 amino acids. Trimming removed 0 bases at V and 6 bases at J, with 9 bases between. Germline lookup yields CDR1 MNHEY and CDR2 SVGEGT. CDR3 in DNA: TGTGCCAGCAGTTACTCTGGACCGGGCAATGAGCAGTTCTTC. This codes for CASSYSGPGNEQFF.

The V gene is TRBV6-8, the J gene TRBJ1-4, with TRBD1 matching over 7 bases. The trim removed 4 bases at V and 5 bases at J, leaving 10 bases unmatched. This CDR3 contains 16 residues. Germline CDR1 reads MNHGY; CDR2 reads SAAAGT. CDR3 loop: CASSWTGPSQNEKLFF. CDR3 bases: TGTGCCAGCAGTTGGACAGGCCCGAGTCAAAATGAAAAACTGTTTTTT.

This clonotype was detected many times. The chain couples TRBV10-3 to TRBJ2-7; D is ambiguous. V was clipped by 11 bases and J by 2 bases, with 19 bases between them. Germline V CDR1 and CDR2: ENHRY, SYGVKD. This CDR3 is 14 amino acids long. The CDR3 bases are TGTGCCGCACGATCCCAAGTGGGTCCCTACGAGCAGTACTTC. As protein: CAARSQVGPYEQYF.

The chain couples TRBV5-6 to TRBJ1-3; D unresolved. V lost 1 base to trimming and J lost 4 bases, with 9 bases between them. Germline assignment: CDR1 SGHDT and CDR2 YYEEEE. This CDR3 has 14 amino acids. The CDR3 sequence: CASSLRGVGNTIYF. CDR3 DNA sequence: TGTGCCAGCAGCTTGCGGGGAGTAGGAAACACCATATATTTT.

This clonotype was detected many times. The rearrangement links TRBV4-3 to TRBJ1-4; TRBD1 agrees at 11 bases. CDR1 LGHNA and CDR2 YSLEER come from the germline V gene. The ends lost 3 bases at V and 7 bases at J; junction bases unmatched: 7. There are 16 residues in the CDR3. The CDR3 nucleotides are TGCGCCAGCAGCCAGGATCCGGGACAGGGGGGTGAAAAACTGTTTTTT. Its translation: CASSQDPGQGGEKLFF.

V usage is TRBV24-1 and J usage is TRBJ1-1, with a tentative D call TRBD1 (5 bases). This CDR3 spans 14 amino acids. Trimming pared 4 bases from V and 4 bases from J, leaving 12 bases between. Germline V gene lookup returns CDR1 KGHDR and CDR2 SFDVKD. The CDR3 DNA sequence: TGTGCCACCAGTGACGCACAAGGGGCCACTGAAGCTTTCTTT. This sequence encodes CATSDAQGATEAFF.

This rearrangement joins TRBV27 to TRBJ2-7; TRBD2 agrees at 8 bases. V shed 8 bases and J 0 bases; nucleotides not matched to a gene: 9. This CDR3 is 15 amino acids long. CDR1 and CDR2 (germline): MNHEY, SMNVEV (reference sequence). CDR3 coding DNA: TGTGCCAGCTCCCGAGGCGGGGGGAGCTCCTACGAGCAGTACTTC. Translation: CASSRGGGSSYEQYF.

CDR3 coding DNA: TGTGCCAGCAGCAATACCCCCTCAAGCGGGGGTGGGGAGACCCAGTACTTC. It codes for CASSNTPSSGGGETQYF. The rearrangement joins TRBV7-2 to TRBJ2-5; 8 nucleotides agree with TRBD2. The CDR3 loop spans 17 amino acids. Germline lookup yields CDR1 SGHTA and CDR2 FQGNSA. V lost 5 bases to trimming and J lost 5 bases; unmatched junction nucleotides: 16.

This clonotype was counted at least ten times. The chain joins TRBV5-6 to TRBJ2-5; 10 bases are shared with TRBD2. The CDR3 spans 17 residues. CDR1 and CDR2 (germline): SGHDT, YYEEEE. The trim removed 2 bases at V and 4 bases at J, leaving 11 bases unmatched. The CDR3 here is CASSFVQGTSAGETQYF. CDR3 bases: TGTGCCAGCAGCTTCGTCCAGGGGACTAGCGCCGGAGAGACCCAGTACTTC.

This clonotype was observed at least ten times. V gene TRBV10-3 combines with J gene TRBJ2-3; no clear D. Germline values: CDR1 ENHRY, CDR2 SYGVKD. Trimming removed 0 bases at V and 3 bases at J, with 10 bases between. CDR3 length: 15 residues. The CDR3 DNA reads TGTGCCATCAGTGAGTCTATCGGACGTACAGATACGCAGTATTTT. It encodes CAISESIGRTDTQYF.

This clonotype has more than one count but fewer than ten. The rearrangement links TRBV4-1 to TRBJ2-5; D not certain. CDR3 length: 13 residues. The V end was cut by 0 bases, the J end by 4 bases, with 6 bases between. Germline V gene sequence: CDR1 MGHRA, CDR2 YSYEKL. CDR3 in amino acids: CASSQDLTETQYF. CDR3 sequence (DNA): TGCGCCAGCAGCCAAGATTTGACAGAGACCCAGTACTTC.

V and J are TRBV29-1 and TRBJ1-4; the D gene is possibly TRBD1 (5 bases). The CDR3 length is 14 residues. V gave up 1 base and J gave up 6 bases, with 12 bases separating them. Per germline, CDR1 SQVTM and CDR2 ANQGSEA. The CDR3 nucleotides read TGCAGCGTTGAAGTTTCGGGGGAGTATGAAAAACTGTTTTTT. It translates to CSVEVSGEYEKLFF.

This clonotype has ten or more counts. V gene TRBV5-1 combines with J gene TRBJ1-1; D remains unclear. The CDR3 length is 13 residues. CDR1 is SGHRS and CDR2 is YFSETQ in the germline V gene. V lost 0 bases and J lost 1, with 4 bases in between. CDR3 nucleotide sequence: TGCGCCAGCAGCTTGGATCAGAACACTGAAGCTTTCTTT. Its translation: CASSLDQNTEAFF. Together with reference TRBV5-1 and TRBJ1-1, the CDR3 gives the full variable domain: KAGVTQTPRYLIKTRGQQVTLSCSPISGHRSVSWYQQTPGQGLQFLFEYFSETQRNKGNFPGRFSGRQFSNSRSEMNVSTLELGDSALYLCASSLDQNTEAFFGQGTRLTVV.

Only a few counts were recorded for this clonotype. This chain links TRBV7-9 with TRBJ1-2; no firm D call. This CDR3 spans 15 amino acids. V lost 4 bases and J 4 bases, leaving 16 bases between the germline ends. The germline V gene has CDR1 SEHNR and CDR2 FQNEAQ (reference sequence). The CDR3 here is CASSSREEIIYGYTF. In DNA, the CDR3 is TGTGCCAGCAGCTCAAGGGAGGAGATAATCTATGGCTACACCTTC.

This clonotype was counted ten times or more. V and J are TRBV5-1 and TRBJ1-6, with 8 bases identical to TRBD1. This CDR3 contains 14 residues. CDR1 and CDR2 from the germline V gene are SGHRS and YFSETQ. V lost 5 bases to trimming and J lost 8 bases; unmatched junction nucleotides: 6. The CDR3 region is CASRSDREYSPLHF. CDR3 nucleotides: TGCGCCAGCAGATCGGACAGGGAATATTCACCCCTCCACTTT.

This clonotype was seen only a few times. This rearrangement joins TRBV7-9 to TRBJ1-3; possible D gene TRBD1, 6 bases. CDR1 is SEHNR, CDR2 FQNEAQ, per germline (reference sequence). Deletions cut 5 bases from V and 0 bases from J, with 17 bases between. The CDR3 length is 17 residues. CDR3 nucleotides: TGTGCCAGCAGCCCTAGAAGGGGGTTTCCCTCTGGAAACACCATATATTTT. Translation gives CASSPRRGFPSGNTIYF. Variable domain in full (rest from reference TRBV7-9 and TRBJ1-3): DTGVSQNPRHKITKRGQNVTFRCDPISEHNRLYWYRQTLGQGPEFLTYFQNEAQLEKSRLLSDRFSAERPKGSFSTLEIQRTEQGDSAMYLCASSPRRGFPSGNTIYFGEGSWLTVV.

This clonotype appeared many times. V gene TRBV20-1 combines with J gene TRBJ2-3; the match to TRBD2 covers 11 bases. Germline V gene data show CDR1 as DFQATT and CDR2 as SNEGSKA (reference sequence). The CDR3 is 15 amino acids. V dropped 0 bases and J dropped 7; count of bases not matched to a gene: 6. CDR3 protein: CSARDLGTSGYTQYF. The CDR3 region has the DNA TGCAGTGCTAGAGATCTCGGGACTAGCGGATATACGCAGTATTTT.

This rearrangement joins TRBV7-8 to TRBJ2-7; D is ambiguous. V gave up 1 base and J gave up 5 bases, with 6 bases separating them. Germline loops: CDR1 SGHVS, CDR2 FQNEAQ. This CDR3 spans 12 amino acids. This chain's CDR3 is CASSLGRNEQYV. DNA for the CDR3: TGTGCCAGCAGCTTAGGCAGGAACGAGCAGTACGTC.